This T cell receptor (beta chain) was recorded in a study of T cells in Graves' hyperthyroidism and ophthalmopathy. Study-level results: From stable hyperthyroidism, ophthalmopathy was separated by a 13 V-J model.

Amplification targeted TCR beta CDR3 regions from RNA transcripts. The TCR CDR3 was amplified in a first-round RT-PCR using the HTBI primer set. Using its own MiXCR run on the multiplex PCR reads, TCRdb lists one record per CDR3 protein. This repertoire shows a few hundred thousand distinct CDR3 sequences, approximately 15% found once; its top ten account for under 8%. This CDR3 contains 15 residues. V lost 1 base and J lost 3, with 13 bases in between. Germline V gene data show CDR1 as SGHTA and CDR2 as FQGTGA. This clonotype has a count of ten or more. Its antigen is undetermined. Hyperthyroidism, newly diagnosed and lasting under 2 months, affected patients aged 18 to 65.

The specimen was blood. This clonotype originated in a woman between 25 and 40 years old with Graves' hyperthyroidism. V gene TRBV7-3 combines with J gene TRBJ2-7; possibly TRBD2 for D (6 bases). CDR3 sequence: CASSLNRAGFYEQYF. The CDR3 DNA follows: TGTGCCAGCAGCTTAAATAGAGCGGGTTTCTACGAGCAGTACTTC.